This passage covers 10 T cell receptor beta chains from one sample sequenced in a study of cytomegalovirus exposure and HLA in healthy donors. The data were produced by immunoSEQ multiplex PCR, yet TCRdb's version contains in-frame clones alone and is incomplete. In the table there are 100,000 to 150,000 clones, approximately 91% of which are singletons. Material for sequencing was PBMCs. The receptors derive from a man aged 30 to 39 in good health and CMV-seronegative.

This clone was observed once. V is TRBV19 and J is TRBJ2-1; 7 bases are shared with TRBD2. CDR1 and CDR2 from the germline V gene are LNHDA and SQIVND (reference sequence). This CDR3 is 16 amino acids long. V was pared by 3 bases and J by 0 bases, with 5 bases of the junction left unmatched. This CDR3 reads CASSILGGSSYNEQFF. The DNA of the CDR3 is TGTGCCAGTAGTATTCTCGGCGGGAGCTCCTACAATGAGCAGTTCTTC.

The chain links TRBV7-9 to TRBJ2-3; 7 bases are shared with TRBD2. Germline CDR1 and CDR2: SEHNR and FQNEAQ (reference sequence). This CDR3 comprises 15 residues. With 6 bases clipped from V and 2 bases from J, the junction kept 8 bases outside the gene matches. The CDR3 DNA reads as TGTGCCAGCAGGCGTGGGGGAGGGTCCACAGATACGCAGTATTTT. Amino acid sequence: CASRRGGGSTDTQYF. The full variable domain, with the rest looked up from reference TRBV7-9 and TRBJ2-3, is DTGVSQNPRHKITKRGQNVTFRCDPISEHNRLYWYRQTLGQGPEFLTYFQNEAQLEKSRLLSDRFSAERPKGSFSTLEIQRTEQGDSAMYLCASRRGGGSTDTQYFGPGTRLTVL.

This clone was detected a few times. The junction differs from germline at one of its ends, possibly a read error. The V gene is TRBV2, the J gene TRBJ1-2; D gene ambiguous. Germline loops: CDR1 SNHLY, CDR2 FYNNEI. This CDR3 is 9 amino acids long. The CDR3 loop reads CASSEARSF. CDR3 nucleotides: TGTGCCAGCAGTGAAGCGCGGTCCTTC.

This rearrangement joins TRBV25-1 to TRBJ2-1, with a tentative D call TRBD1 (7 bases). Trimming pared 4 bases from V and 8 bases from J, leaving 12 bases between. Germline CDR1 and CDR2: MGHDK and SYGVNS. CDR3 length: 13 amino acids. Here the CDR3 DNA reads TGTGCCAGCAGTGGGGGCAGGGGGGATGAGCAGTTCTTC. It codes for CASSGGRGDEQFF.

For the CDR3, the DNA is TGTGCCAGCAGCCCAACAGGGGTAGGAGCTTTCTTT. Protein: CASSPTGVGAFF. The chain joins TRBV14 to TRBJ1-1; 7 bases match TRBD1. The CDR3 is 12 residues long. The germline CDR1 and CDR2 sequences are SGHDN and FVKESK. After removal of 4 bases from V and 10 bases from J, the junction contained 6 bases not matched to a gene.

The V call is TRBV30, the J call TRBJ1-1; D unresolved. The CDR3 consists of 13 residues. CDR1 GTSNPN and CDR2 SVGIG come from the germline V gene (reference sequence). The V end lost 2 bases, the J end lost 8 bases, and 15 bases lay between the germline ends. For the CDR3, the DNA is TGTGCCTGGAGTCGCACCCGAAGCGGGGAAGCTTTCTTT. Encoded protein: CAWSRTRSGEAFF.

The rearrangement links TRBV19 to TRBJ2-3, with 13 bases that match TRBD2. Germline CDR1 LNHDA, CDR2 SQIVND (reference sequence). V trimming: 6 bases; J trimming: 4 bases; junction bases outside the gene matches: 4. This CDR3 spans 15 amino acids. The CDR3 protein is CASRQLAGGPDTQYF. CDR3 nucleotides: TGTGCCAGTAGGCAACTAGCGGGAGGGCCAGATACGCAGTATTTT.

The genes are TRBV10-3 and TRBJ1-1; D is possibly TRBD1 (5 bases). The CDR3 length is 16 residues. V lost 3 bases and J 7 bases, leaving 21 bases between the germline ends. Looked up from germline, CDR1 is ENHRY and CDR2 is SYGVKD. The CDR3 DNA reads TGTGCCATCAGTGATCCCCAGGAGGGGATTGTGGGTGAAGCTTTCTTT. It codes for CAISDPQEGIVGEAFF.

This clone has a single count. V is TRBV5-6 and J is TRBJ2-1, with 7 bases fitting TRBD1. The V and J ends lost 4 bases and 7 bases, in that order; junction bases with no gene match: 11. This CDR3 region has 15 residues. The germline CDR1 and CDR2 sequences are SGHDT and YYEEEE. In DNA, the CDR3 is TGTGCCAGCAGCGAGACAGGGTCTGACGGGAATGAGCAGTTCTTC. This sequence encodes CASSETGSDGNEQFF.

This sequence joins TRBV5-6 and TRBJ1-3; unclear D gene. Trimming took off 4 bases at V and 3 bases at J, with 5 bases between the two ends. CDR1 and CDR2 (germline): SGHDT, YYEEEE. This CDR3 region has 12 residues. The CDR3 sequence: CASSPRGNTIYF. The CDR3 DNA reads as TGTGCCAGCAGCCCCCGTGGAAACACCATATATTTT.